This TCR beta chain was observed in a study of blood T cell repertoires in COVID-19. Turning to the study itself: Samples of COVID-19 (acute and convalescent) were obtained from the United States, Italy and Spain. T cells, B-cell-depleted T cells, or PBMCs provided the cDNA or gDNA that served as material.

Original processing notes: Quantification of nucleated cells was approximated via reference gene primer amplification. The method was immunoSEQ multiplex PCR; TCRdb's version includes in-frame clones alone and lacks a portion of them. V and J calls and clone size follow that table, whereas D and trimming were derived from the DNA. The table shows 300,000 to 450,000 clones, with about 90% occurring only once. Followed over time, Seattle patients had been enrolled while infection was active. The CDR3 contains 17 residues. V was trimmed by 0 bases and J by 2 bases, leaving 17 bases between them. CDR1 MGHRA and CDR2 YSYEKL come from the germline V gene.

The sample comprised peripheral blood. The gene calls are TRBV4-1 and TRBJ2-7; D possibly corresponds to TRBD1 (6 bases). The clonotype was recovered from a woman between 55 and 75 years old with COVID-19, enrolled during active disease. The CDR3 nucleotides are TGCGCCAGCAGCCAAGATGCGGTCCAGGGGATAACCTACGAGCAGTACTTC. The encoded protein is CASSQDAVQGITYEQYF.